This TCR beta chain was retrieved from a study of T cell repertoires in cytomegalovirus infection. This clonotype showed up many times. What it binds is not known. TCRdb used MiXCR to reprocess the reads, holding one entry per CDR3 protein. The sample consists of more than 75,000 distinct CDR3 sequences, 3.7% of them appearing once. The CDR3 extends over 16 amino acids. V shed 2 bases and J shed 1 base, with 14 bases lying between them. Germline CDR1 and CDR2: SEHNR and FQNEAQ (reference sequence). Whole-study findings and limits: HLA-C-restricted TCR beta clonotypes specific for CMV led the ex vivo response. Accumulated public TCR beta family frequency recognized individuals carrying CMV together with the relevant HLA.

This chain connects TRBV7-9 to TRBJ2-5; no definite D call. The sequencing input was PBMCs. This receptor was identified in a human donor in good health (CMV status not recorded). Some clones in this sample may be carry-over from other donors' samples. DNA of the CDR3: TGTGCCAGCAGCTTATTTGTCAGAACCGGCCAAGAGACCCAGTACTTC. This gives the protein CASSLFVRTGQETQYF.